The 23 T cell receptor beta chains listed next were all sequenced from one sample in a study of regulatory T cells in long-lasting Graves disease. Indicated time point: newly diagnosed GD, antithyroid drugs for less than 3 months. Generation of the TCR library employed RNA extracted from PBMCs. Arm-PCR with iRepertoire HTBI primers amplified the CDR3 regions for these TCR beta libraries. In TCRdb, the multiplex PCR reads were re-called with MiXCR into one record per CDR3 protein. The table includes around 500,000 distinct CDR3 sequences, 15% to 20% detected once. This sample also appeared in a second study, on T cells in Graves' hyperthyroidism and ophthalmopathy.

The source material was peripheral blood mononuclear cells (PBMCs), sampled at new diagnosis, from a patient treated with antithyroid drugs. These receptors all come from a woman aged 40 to 65 with Graves disease.

The sample holds many counts of this clonotype. The chain carries TRBV2 and TRBJ2-7; 8 bases are shared with TRBD1. The CDR3 has 15 amino acids. Trimming cost V 2 bases and J 3 bases; bases outside gene matches: 6. Looked up from germline, CDR1 is SNHLY and CDR2 is FYNNEI. CDR3 sequence (DNA): TGTGCCAGCAGTGAAACCGGACAGGGTGTCTACGAGCAGTACTTC. Its protein is CASSETGQGVYEQYF.

The gene calls are TRBV20-1 and TRBJ2-1; maybe TRBD2 (5 bases). CDR3 size: 13 residues. With 3 bases removed from V and 9 bases from J, the gap between germline ends came to 15 bases. The germline V gene encodes CDR1 DFQATT and CDR2 SNEGSKA (reference sequence). CDR3 sequence reads: CSASPGVVVEQFF. The DNA of the CDR3 is TGCAGTGCTAGTCCCGGGGTAGTGGTTGAGCAGTTCTTC.

This clonotype was observed many times. The rearrangement links TRBV5-1 to TRBJ2-1; 11 bases align to TRBD2. From germline, CDR1 is SGHRS and CDR2 YFSETQ. This CDR3 region has 14 residues. V lost 5 bases and J lost 9; bases outside the gene matches: 7. The CDR3 DNA reads TGCGCCAGCAGTCAACTAGCGGGGGAGGGTGAGCAGTTCTTC. Translation gives CASSQLAGEGEQFF.

The rearrangement links TRBV12-3 or TRBV12-4 to TRBJ1-2, with D unclear. The V end was cut by 3 bases, the J end by 7 bases, with 12 bases between. CDR3 length: 13 residues. The CDR3 protein is CASSFGGEFGYTF. The CDR3 DNA reads as TGTGCCAGCAGTTTCGGCGGGGAATTTGGCTACACCTTC.

DNA for the CDR3: TGCAGTGCTCAACAGGGGGCTCAGAATTCACCCCTCCACTTT. It yields the protein CSAQQGAQNSPLHF. The V and J genes are TRBV20-1 and TRBJ1-6; 9 bases are shared with TRBD1. V lost 5 bases, J lost 7 bases, and 6 bases stayed unmatched. The CDR3 has 14 residues. Germline loops: CDR1 DFQATT, CDR2 SNEGSKA (reference sequence).

This clonotype occurred a few times. The V call is TRBV19, the J call TRBJ1-1; no reliable D call. Germline lookup yields CDR1 LNHDA and CDR2 SQIVND (reference sequence). This CDR3 spans 13 amino acids. The V and J ends lost 1 base and 6 bases respectively, with 9 bases between them. The chain's CDR3 is CASSIGRFAEAFF. Here the CDR3 DNA reads TGTGCCAGTAGTATAGGACGATTCGCTGAAGCTTTCTTT.

V gene TRBV15 combines with J gene TRBJ2-1; 7 bases align to TRBD2. Germline CDR1 LNHNV, CDR2 YYDKDF (reference sequence). The CDR3 consists of 15 residues. The V and J ends lost 0 bases and 14 bases, in that order; junction bases with no gene match: 13. The CDR3 spells CATSRDRGRGSWEFF. The CDR3 DNA follows: TGTGCCACCAGCAGAGATCGAGGGCGGGGGTCATGGGAGTTCTTC.

This clonotype was seen a handful of times. The chain uses TRBV5-1 and TRBJ1-1; 8 nucleotides line up with TRBD1. CDR3 length equals 15 residues. V lost 4 bases and J lost 10; bases outside the gene matches: 15. CDR1 is SGHRS, CDR2 YFSETQ, per germline. The CDR3 DNA sequence: TGCGCCAGCAGCGCCCCGACAGGGGTTAGGAGTGGAGCTTTCTTT. Translated: CASSAPTGVRSGAFF. Based on the CDR3 plus reference TRBV5-1 and TRBJ1-1, the full variable domain is KAGVTQTPRYLIKTRGQQVTLSCSPISGHRSVSWYQQTPGQGLQFLFEYFSETQRNKGNFPGRFSGRQFSNSRSEMNVSTLELGDSALYLCASSAPTGVRSGAFFGQGTRLTVV.

This clonotype was counted a single time. The rearrangement uses TRBV4-1 and TRBJ2-7; 8 bases match TRBD1. Germline loops: CDR1 MGHRA, CDR2 YSYEKL. The CDR3 consists of 16 residues. V lost 1 base to trimming and J lost 0 bases; unmatched junction nucleotides: 5. CDR3 sequence: CASSQGSGQASYEQYF. As DNA, the CDR3 is TGCGCCAGCAGCCAAGGATCGGGACAGGCCTCCTACGAGCAGTACTTC.

The genes are TRBV19 and TRBJ1-1; no clear D gene. The germline V gene encodes CDR1 LNHDA and CDR2 SQIVND (reference sequence). The V gene lost 3 bases and the J gene lost 6 bases, with 5 bases spanning the gap. There are 11 residues in the CDR3. Here the CDR3 reads CASSMWAEAFF. Written as DNA, the CDR3 is TGTGCCAGTAGTATGTGGGCTGAAGCTTTCTTT.

The chain carries TRBV19 and TRBJ2-4; D gene unclear. Trimming removed 4 bases from V and 1 base from J, with 5 bases in between. The germline V gene encodes CDR1 LNHDA and CDR2 SQIVND (reference sequence). The CDR3 is 13 residues long. DNA of the CDR3: TGTGCCAGTAGTAAACTGGCCAAAAACATTCAGTACTTC. The encoded protein is CASSKLAKNIQYF. Based on the CDR3 plus reference TRBV19 and TRBJ2-4, the full variable domain is DGGITQSPKYLFRKEGQNVTLSCEQNLNHDAMYWYRQDPGQGLRLIYYSQIVNDFQKGDIAEGYSVSREKKESFPLTVTSAQKNPTAFYLCASSKLAKNIQYFGAGTRLSVL.

This clonotype was detected a few times. The J gene is TRBJ1-2, the V gene TRBV12-3 or TRBV12-4; D may be TRBD1 (6 bases). Trimming shortened V by 2 bases and J by 5 bases, and 12 bases separated the two germline ends. This CDR3 comprises 14 residues. The CDR3 is CASSLPTGTYGYTF. The DNA for the CDR3 is TGTGCCAGCAGTTTACCCACAGGGACGTATGGCTACACCTTC.

This chain uses TRBV14 with TRBJ2-2; unclear D gene. Germline values: CDR1 SGHDN, CDR2 FVKESK. V shed 1 base and J shed 3 bases, with 21 bases lying between them. The CDR3 loop spans 19 amino acids. The CDR3 loop is CASSQGNPAIKRDTGELFF. The CDR3 DNA follows: TGTGCCAGCAGCCAAGGGAACCCAGCGATAAAGCGAGACACCGGGGAGCTGTTTTTT.

This clonotype was picked up a small number of times. This chain connects TRBV15 to TRBJ2-7; weak D call: TRBD1 (5 bases). The V and J ends lost 0 bases and 4 bases respectively, with 7 bases between them. Germline V gives CDR1 LNHNV, CDR2 YYDKDF (reference sequence). The CDR3 extends over 13 amino acids. CDR3 residues: CATSRDQGYEQYF. Here the CDR3 DNA reads TGTGCCACCAGCAGAGATCAGGGTTACGAGCAGTACTTC. Looking up the rest from reference TRBV15 and TRBJ2-7 gives the full variable domain: DAMVIQNPRYQVTQFGKPVTLSCSQTLNHNVMYWYQQKSSQAPKLLFHYYDKDFNNEADTPDNFQSRRPNTSFCFLDIRSPGLGDTAMYLCATSRDQGYEQYFGPGTRLTVT.

This clonotype was picked up a small number of times. V gene TRBV6-1 combines with J gene TRBJ1-2; D gene ambiguous. With 3 bases removed from V and 7 bases from J, the gap between germline ends came to 15 bases. Germline CDR1 and CDR2: MNHNS and SASEGT. CDR3 size: 14 residues. The CDR3 region is CASSDLTTWLGYTF. Written as DNA, the CDR3 is TGTGCCAGCAGTGATCTGACAACTTGGCTTGGCTACACCTTC.

The chain recombines TRBV9 with TRBJ1-1, with D possibly matching TRBD1 (5 bases). CDR3 length: 11 amino acids. The V end lost 4 bases, the J end lost 12 bases, and 13 bases lay between the germline ends. CDR1 and CDR2 (germline): SGDLS, YYNGEE. CDR3 region: CASSLGRGPFF. DNA for the CDR3: TGTGCCAGCAGCTTAGGACGGGGACCTTTCTTT.

This rearrangement joins TRBV2 to TRBJ1-5, with a tentative D call TRBD1 (5 bases). Looked up from germline, CDR1 is SNHLY and CDR2 is FYNNEI. V lost 3 bases to trimming and J lost 0 bases, with 12 bases between them. The CDR3 spans 16 residues. The CDR3 sequence is CASSDRAKGSNQPQHF. The CDR3, as DNA: TGTGCCAGCAGTGACAGGGCGAAGGGTAGCAATCAGCCCCAGCATTTT.

In this sample, this clonotype turned up many times. The chain uses TRBV12-3 or TRBV12-4 and TRBJ1-3; D call uncertain. The V end lost 4 bases, the J end lost 4 bases, and 5 bases lay between the germline ends. This CDR3 has 12 amino acids. The CDR3 DNA follows: TGTGCCAGCAGTTCACAGGGAAACACCATATATTTT. Translation: CASSSQGNTIYF.

At least ten counts were recorded for this clonotype. The chain couples TRBV6-5 to TRBJ2-1, with TRBD1 as a possible D gene (5 bases). Trimming cost V 2 bases and J 9 bases, with 11 bases left between them. The CDR3 loop spans 13 amino acids. Germline CDR1 and CDR2: MNHEY and SVGAGI. The CDR3 DNA reads TGTGCCAGCAGTTACCTGGAAGGGGTTGAGCAGTTCTTC. This sequence encodes CASSYLEGVEQFF.

The rearrangement links TRBV5-1 to TRBJ1-6; the D gene is possibly TRBD1 (5 bases). This CDR3 has 14 residues. The V end was cut by 0 bases, the J end by 14 bases, with 15 bases between. Germline V gives CDR1 SGHRS, CDR2 YFSETQ. Here the CDR3 reads CASSLAGVGESLHF. CDR3 in DNA: TGCGCCAGCAGCTTGGCGGGGGTCGGGGAATCCCTCCACTTT. Together with reference TRBV5-1 and TRBJ1-6, the CDR3 gives the full variable domain: KAGVTQTPRYLIKTRGQQVTLSCSPISGHRSVSWYQQTPGQGLQFLFEYFSETQRNKGNFPGRFSGRQFSNSRSEMNVSTLELGDSALYLCASSLAGVGESLHFGNGTRLTVT.

This chain connects TRBV9 to TRBJ2-6; D ambiguous. In germline, CDR1 is SGDLS, CDR2 YYNGEE. V was pared by 0 bases and J by 3 bases, with 13 bases between. This CDR3 is built from 17 residues. CDR3 nucleotides: TGTGCCAGCAGCGTAGACCAGTCCGTGGGTGGGGCCAACGTCCTGACTTTC. This translates into CASSVDQSVGGANVLTF.

This clonotype was picked up many times. J is TRBJ2-1 and V is TRBV12-3 or TRBV12-4; 9 bases map to TRBD1. With V trimmed by 6 bases and J by 7 bases, 4 bases remained unmatched. The CDR3 has 13 residues. The CDR3 DNA sequence: TGTGCCAGCAGCCAGACAGGGGGAAATGAGCAGTTCTTC. Translation: CASSQTGGNEQFF.

This clonotype was counted between two and nine times. This chain links TRBV24-1 with TRBJ2-3, with 8 positions matching TRBD1. Germline V gene sequence: CDR1 KGHDR, CDR2 SFDVKD. CDR3 length: 15 amino acids. V lost 4 bases and J lost 3; bases outside the gene matches: 5. For the CDR3, the DNA is TGTGCCACCAGTGACCCCGGACAGGGAACAGATACGCAGTATTTT. Translating it yields CATSDPGQGTDTQYF.